Shown below are 19 T cell receptor beta chains from a single sample sequenced in a study of OX40 agonist ivuxolimab in advanced cancers. Profiling relied on immunoSEQ multiplex PCR, and the TCRdb table lists in-frame clones only, not all of them. The sample has about 70,000 clones; about 81% are singletons. The source was CD4+ or CD8+ T cells sorted from blood, collected in a trial of the OX40 agonist ivuxolimab. All receptors derive from an adult with an advanced solid tumor such as melanoma, head and neck, liver or kidney cancer.

The chain couples TRBV19 to TRBJ1-6; maybe TRBD1 (6 bases). Deletions cut 2 bases from V and 5 bases from J, with 10 bases between. CDR1 is LNHDA and CDR2 is SQIVND in the germline V gene (reference sequence). The CDR3 contains 15 residues. CDR3 in DNA: TGTGCCAGTAGTATACCGGACAGTAATAATTCACCCCTCCACTTT. Translated, it gives CASSIPDSNNSPLHF.

CDR3: CASSLARDRVREQYF. CDR3 nucleotide sequence: TGTGCCAGCAGCTTGGCCCGGGACAGGGTCCGCGAGCAGTACTTC. The rearrangement joins TRBV7-2 to TRBJ2-7, with TRBD1 identical over 9 bases. The trim removed 3 bases at V and 6 bases at J, leaving 9 bases unmatched. CDR3 length: 15 residues. Germline V gene sequence: CDR1 SGHTA, CDR2 FQGNSA.

This chain connects TRBV7-6 to TRBJ1-4, with TRBD1 matching over 8 bases. V lost 5 bases, J lost 5 bases, and 7 bases stayed unmatched. The V gene's germline CDR1 is SGHVS and CDR2 FNYEAQ. The CDR3 totals 15 residues. The CDR3 here is CASSRGQGRNEKLFF. The DNA of the CDR3 is TGTGCCAGCAGCCGCGGACAGGGAAGAAATGAAAAACTGTTTTTT.

The chain has TRBV10-1 and TRBJ2-5, with TRBD2 identical over 10 bases. In germline, CDR1 is WNHNN, CDR2 SYGVQD (reference sequence). J was trimmed by 3 bases and V by 5 bases; bases with no gene match: 15. The CDR3 spans 18 residues. CDR3 region: CASSRTSGQKDGEETQYF. DNA for the CDR3: TGCGCCAGCAGTCGGACTAGCGGACAGAAGGACGGAGAAGAGACCCAGTACTTC.

This chain connects TRBV7-8 to TRBJ2-1; D is unresolved. V was clipped by 2 bases and J by 7 bases, with 12 bases between them. The CDR3 totals 14 residues. Germline CDR1 is SGHVS and CDR2 is FQNEAQ. The CDR3 reads CASSLTDHGNEQFF. The CDR3, as DNA: TGTGCCAGCAGCTTAACCGACCATGGTAATGAGCAGTTCTTC.

This chain links TRBV27 with TRBJ2-2; D is ambiguous. This CDR3 has 13 residues. Germline CDR1 MNHEY, CDR2 SMNVEV (reference sequence). V shed 3 bases and J shed 8 bases, with 10 bases lying between them. The CDR3 here is CASSFTGLGELFF. The CDR3 DNA reads TGTGCCAGCAGTTTTACCGGGCTTGGGGAGCTGTTTTTT.

The rearrangement uses TRBV5-1 and TRBJ2-5; 8 nucleotides agree with TRBD1. The V segment lost 6 bases and the J segment 2 bases; nucleotides outside the gene matches: 9. Germline lookup yields CDR1 SGHRS and CDR2 YFSETQ. CDR3 size: 15 residues. The CDR3 region is CASTRTGMKQETQYF. The CDR3 DNA reads as TGCGCCAGCACCCGGACAGGGATGAAACAAGAGACCCAGTACTTC.

The J gene is TRBJ1-1, the V gene TRBV6-5, with unresolved D. This CDR3 is 15 amino acids long. Trimming removed 0 bases at V and 3 bases at J, with 11 bases between. Germline lookup yields CDR1 MNHEY and CDR2 SVGAGI. CDR3 region: CASSYSAGIDTEAFF. CDR3 coding DNA: TGTGCCAGCAGTTACTCGGCAGGTATAGACACTGAAGCTTTCTTT.

This chain joins TRBV4-1 and TRBJ1-1; D perhaps matches TRBD1 (6 bases). The CDR3 is 13 residues long. Germline CDR1 and CDR2: MGHRA and YSYEKL. The ends were cut back, 4 bases at V and 4 bases at J, with 10 bases in the middle. The DNA for the CDR3 is TGCGCCAGCAGCCGAGGACAGTCCACTGAAGCTTTCTTT. This gives the protein CASSRGQSTEAFF.

The chain carries TRBV19 and TRBJ1-1, with D uncertain. The CDR3 length is 13 residues. Germline CDR1 LNHDA, CDR2 SQIVND (reference sequence). The V gene lost 2 bases and the J gene lost 4 bases, with 8 bases spanning the gap. This CDR3 reads CASSIRFGTEAFF. The CDR3 nucleotides read TGTGCCAGTAGTATAAGGTTCGGCACTGAAGCTTTCTTT.

The rearrangement uses TRBV14 and TRBJ1-5; no firm D call. Trimming pared 4 bases from V and 0 bases from J, leaving 4 bases between. This CDR3 has 13 amino acids. Looked up from germline, CDR1 is SGHDN and CDR2 is FVKESK. The CDR3 loop reads CASSRNSNQPQHF. The CDR3 DNA is TGTGCCAGCAGCCGAAATAGCAATCAGCCCCAGCATTTT. The entire variable domain, with the rest obtained from reference TRBV14 and TRBJ1-5, is as follows: EAGVTQFPSHSVIEKGQTVTLRCDPISGHDNLYWYRRVMGKEIKFLLHFVKESKQDESGMPNNRFLAERTGGTYSTLKVQPAELEDSGVYFCASSRNSNQPQHFGDGTRLSIL.

The chain has TRBV7-6 and TRBJ1-2; D remains unclear. V shed 3 bases and J shed 6 bases, with 11 bases lying between them. Per germline, CDR1 SGHVS and CDR2 FNYEAQ. This CDR3 region has 13 residues. CDR3 in amino acids: CASSFLARNGYTF. The CDR3, as DNA: TGTGCCAGCAGCTTTTTGGCAAGGAATGGCTACACCTTC.

The chain couples TRBV7-9 to TRBJ1-1; a possible D gene is TRBD1 (6 bases). V lost 4 bases, J lost 7 bases, and 19 bases lay in between. The germline CDR1 and CDR2 sequences are SEHNR and FQNEAQ (reference sequence). The CDR3 has 15 amino acids. The CDR3 loop reads CASSSPREGGGEAFF. Here the CDR3 DNA reads TGTGCCAGCAGCTCGCCCCGGGAGGGGGGAGGTGAAGCTTTCTTT. The full variable domain, in which reference TRBV7-9 and TRBJ1-1 provide the parts outside the CDR3, is DTGVSQNPRHKITKRGQNVTFRCDPISEHNRLYWYRQTLGQGPEFLTYFQNEAQLEKSRLLSDRFSAERPKGSFSTLEIQRTEQGDSAMYLCASSSPREGGGEAFFGQGTRLTVV.

The chain has TRBV7-9 and TRBJ1-4, with D possibly matching TRBD1 (5 bases). Trimming removed 2 bases from V and 5 bases from J, with 12 bases in between. Germline values: CDR1 SEHNR, CDR2 FQNEAQ (reference sequence). The CDR3 runs to 15 residues. The CDR3 nucleotides read TGTGCCAGCAGCTTACAACAGGCGCTAAATGAAAAACTGTTTTTT. Protein sequence: CASSLQQALNEKLFF.

This clone has a single count. The chain is built from TRBV6-1 and TRBJ1-2; TRBD1 aligns across 8 bases. This CDR3 region has 14 residues. Germline trimming cut 6 bases from V and 8 bases from J; bases unmatched to any gene: 11. Germline V lookup: CDR1 MNHNS, CDR2 SASEGT. The CDR3 sequence: CASRTFGQGVGYTF. The CDR3 DNA reads as TGTGCCAGCAGGACTTTTGGACAGGGCGTCGGCTACACCTTC.

The V and J genes are TRBV7-3 and TRBJ1-1; D is perhaps TRBD1 (5 bases). Germline assignment: CDR1 SGHTA and CDR2 FQGTGA. V lost 5 bases, J lost 10 bases, and 14 bases lay in between. CDR3 length: 12 residues. CDR3: CASSPTAGVAFF. Here the CDR3 DNA reads TGTGCCAGCAGCCCTACCGCGGGGGTAGCTTTCTTT.

The genes are TRBV9 and TRBJ2-3; tentatively, D is TRBD1 (6 bases). Trimming pared 5 bases from V and 11 bases from J, leaving 12 bases between. The CDR3 is made up of 11 amino acids. Germline lookup yields CDR1 SGDLS and CDR2 YYNGEE. CDR3 nucleotides: TGTGCCAGCAGGGGGGCCGCGGGGCAGTATTTT. It encodes CASRGAAGQYF.

This clone has just one count. This sequence joins TRBV5-4 and TRBJ2-1; D remains unclear. Between the trimmed V and J ends, which lost 0 bases and 5 bases, there was a span of 3 bases. The CDR3 covers 12 residues. Germline assignment: CDR1 SGHNT and CDR2 YYREEE (reference sequence). CDR3 sequence: CASSLVNNEQFF. DNA for the CDR3: TGTGCCAGCAGCTTGGTTAACAATGAGCAGTTCTTC.

V gene TRBV7-9 combines with J gene TRBJ1-4; a possible D gene is TRBD1 (6 bases). The CDR3 has 13 residues. Trimming took 1 base from V and 8 from J, leaving 8 bases between them. Germline lookup yields CDR1 SEHNR and CDR2 FQNEAQ (reference sequence). The CDR3 sequence: CASSLDRAEKLFF. CDR3 sequence (DNA): TGTGCCAGCAGCTTAGACAGGGCGGAAAAACTGTTTTTT.